In this sample, the clone carrying this T cell receptor (beta chain) turned up many times. The V gene lost 2 bases and the J gene lost 8 bases, with 7 bases spanning the gap. The V gene's germline CDR1 is MNHEY and CDR2 SVGEGT. The CDR3 contains 12 residues. TCRdb independently ran MiXCR on the RACE reads; one entry per CDR3 protein. The data show nearly 350,000 distinct CDR3 sequences, around 7% seen once. The source of the sample is a study of human T cells and chemical hapten exposure. Documented time point: patch test 1, 2 weeks after DPC sensitization. Treatment: therapeutic diphenylcyclopropenone sensitization with weekly scalp DPC.

The source of this sequence is a woman aged 18 to 35 with alopecia areata. Some clones in this sample may be carry-over from other donors' samples. Sequences were derived from whole blood, sampled in connection with sensitization to the hapten diphenylcyclopropenone (DPC). This chain uses TRBV6-2 or TRBV6-3 with TRBJ2-1, with D uncertain. The CDR3 sequence: CASSYGVDEQFF. DNA of the CDR3: TGTGCCAGCAGTTACGGTGTGGATGAGCAGTTCTTC.